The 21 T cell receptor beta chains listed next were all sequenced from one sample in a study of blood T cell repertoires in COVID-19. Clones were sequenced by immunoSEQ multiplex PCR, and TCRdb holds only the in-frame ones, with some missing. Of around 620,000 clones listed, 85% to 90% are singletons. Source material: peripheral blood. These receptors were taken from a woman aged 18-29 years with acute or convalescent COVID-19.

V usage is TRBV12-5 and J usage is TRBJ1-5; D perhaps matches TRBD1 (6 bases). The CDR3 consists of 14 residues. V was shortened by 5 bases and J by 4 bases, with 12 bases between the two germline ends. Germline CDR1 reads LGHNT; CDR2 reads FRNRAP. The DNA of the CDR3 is TGTGCTAGTGGTCCCGGGACAAGTAATCAGCCCCAGCATTTT. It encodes CASGPGTSNQPQHF.

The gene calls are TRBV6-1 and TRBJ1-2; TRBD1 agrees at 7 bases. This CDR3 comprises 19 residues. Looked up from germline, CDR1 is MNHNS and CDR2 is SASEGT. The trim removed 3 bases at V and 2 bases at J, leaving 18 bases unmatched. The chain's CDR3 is CASSELTGRFIRGNYGYTF. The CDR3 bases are TGTGCCAGCAGTGAGCTGACAGGGAGATTCATTCGGGGGAACTATGGCTACACCTTC.

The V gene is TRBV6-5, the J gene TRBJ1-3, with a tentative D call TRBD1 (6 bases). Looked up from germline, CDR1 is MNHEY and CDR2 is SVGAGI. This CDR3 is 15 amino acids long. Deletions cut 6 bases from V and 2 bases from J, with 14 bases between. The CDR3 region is CASRLGDTPGNTIYF. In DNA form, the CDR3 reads TGTGCCAGCAGGCTCGGGGACACTCCTGGAAACACCATATATTTT.

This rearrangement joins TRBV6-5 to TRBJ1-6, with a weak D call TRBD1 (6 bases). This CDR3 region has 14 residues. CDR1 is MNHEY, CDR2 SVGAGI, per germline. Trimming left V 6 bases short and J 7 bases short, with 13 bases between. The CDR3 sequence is CASSPQGLNSPLHF. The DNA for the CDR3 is TGTGCCAGCAGCCCCCAGGGGCTGAATTCACCCCTCCACTTT.

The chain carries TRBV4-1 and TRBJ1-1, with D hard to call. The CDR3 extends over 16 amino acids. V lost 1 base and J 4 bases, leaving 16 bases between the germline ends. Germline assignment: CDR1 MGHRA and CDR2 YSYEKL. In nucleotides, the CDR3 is TGCGCCAGCAGCCAAGGGAGTCTGGGGAGAAGCACTGAAGCTTTCTTT. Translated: CASSQGSLGRSTEAFF.

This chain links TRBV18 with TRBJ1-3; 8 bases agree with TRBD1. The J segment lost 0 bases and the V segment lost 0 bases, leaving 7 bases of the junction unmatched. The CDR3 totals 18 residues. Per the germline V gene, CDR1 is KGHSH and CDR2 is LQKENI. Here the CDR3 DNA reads TGTGCCAGCTCACCACCCATGTTCACAGGGGGCTCTGGAAACACCATATATTTT. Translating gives CASSPPMFTGGSGNTIYF.

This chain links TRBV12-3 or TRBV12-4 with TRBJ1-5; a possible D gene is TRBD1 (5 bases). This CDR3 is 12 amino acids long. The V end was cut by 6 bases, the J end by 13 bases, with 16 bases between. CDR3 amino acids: CASSYRFPSQHF. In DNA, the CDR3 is TGTGCCAGCAGCTACAGGTTTCCCTCACAGCATTTT.

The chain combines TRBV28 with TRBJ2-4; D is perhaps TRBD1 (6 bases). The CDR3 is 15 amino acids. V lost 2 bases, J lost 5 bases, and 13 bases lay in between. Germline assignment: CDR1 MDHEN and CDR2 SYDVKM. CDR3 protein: CASSLTQGPQNIQYF. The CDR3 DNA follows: TGTGCCAGCAGTTTAACCCAGGGGCCCCAAAACATTCAGTACTTC. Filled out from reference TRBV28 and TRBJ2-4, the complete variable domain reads DVKVTQSSRYLVKRTGEKVFLECVQDMDHENMFWYRQDPGLGLRLIYFSYDVKMKEKGDIPEGYSVSREKKERFSLILESASTNQTSMYLCASSLTQGPQNIQYFGAGTRLSVL.

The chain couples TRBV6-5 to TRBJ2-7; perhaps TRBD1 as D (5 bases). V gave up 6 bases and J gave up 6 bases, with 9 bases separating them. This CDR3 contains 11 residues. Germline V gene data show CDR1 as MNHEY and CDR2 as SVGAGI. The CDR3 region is CASRTVSEQYF. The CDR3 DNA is TGTGCCAGCAGGACAGTTTCCGAGCAGTACTTC.

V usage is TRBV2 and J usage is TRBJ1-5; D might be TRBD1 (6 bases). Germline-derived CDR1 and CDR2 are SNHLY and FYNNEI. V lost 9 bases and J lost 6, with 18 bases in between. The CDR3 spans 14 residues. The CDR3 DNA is TGTGCCAGTACATTCGGGGGGCTCGGTCAGCCCCAGCATTTT. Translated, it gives CASTFGGLGQPQHF.

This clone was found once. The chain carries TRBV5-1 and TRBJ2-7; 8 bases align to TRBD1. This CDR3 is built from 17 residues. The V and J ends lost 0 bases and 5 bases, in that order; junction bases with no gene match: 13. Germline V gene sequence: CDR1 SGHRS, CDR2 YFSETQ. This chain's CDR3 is CASSLANGQGLKDEQYF. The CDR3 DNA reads TGCGCCAGCAGCTTGGCAAACGGACAGGGCCTAAAGGACGAGCAGTACTTC.

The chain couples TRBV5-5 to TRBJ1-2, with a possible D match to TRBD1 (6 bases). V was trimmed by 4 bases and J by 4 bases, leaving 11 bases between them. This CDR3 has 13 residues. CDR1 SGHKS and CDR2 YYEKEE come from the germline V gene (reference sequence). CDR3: CASSQDSSYGYTF. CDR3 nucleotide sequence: TGTGCCAGCAGCCAGGACAGTTCCTATGGCTACACCTTC. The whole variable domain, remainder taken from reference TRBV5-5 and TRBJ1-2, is DAGVTQSPTHLIKTRGQQVTLRCSPISGHKSVSWYQQVLGQGPQFIFQYYEKEERGRGNFPDRFSARQFPNYSSELNVNALLLGDSALYLCASSQDSSYGYTFGSGTRLTVV.

This chain's CDR3 is CASRLRVRVGYTF. The CDR3 DNA reads TGTGCAAGTCGCTTACGTGTTCGGGTTGGCTACACCTTC. J is TRBJ1-2 and V is TRBV12-2. TRBV12-2 is flagged as a pseudogene. The CDR3 totals 13 residues.

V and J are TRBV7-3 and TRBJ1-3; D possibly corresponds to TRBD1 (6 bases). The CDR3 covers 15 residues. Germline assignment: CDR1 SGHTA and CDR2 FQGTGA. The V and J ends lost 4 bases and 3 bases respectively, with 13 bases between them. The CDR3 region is CASSSQGRIGNTIYF. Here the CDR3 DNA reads TGTGCCAGCAGCTCCCAGGGGAGAATTGGAAACACCATATATTTT.

In DNA form, the CDR3 reads TGCGCCAGCAGCCAAGATCGGAGGGAATGGGGCTACACCTTC. This sequence encodes CASSQDRREWGYTF. The chain couples TRBV4-3 to TRBJ1-2; the D is unclear. The germline V gene has CDR1 LGHNA and CDR2 YSLEER. The CDR3 runs 14 residues. V was cut by 0 bases and J by 8 bases, with 13 bases left in between.

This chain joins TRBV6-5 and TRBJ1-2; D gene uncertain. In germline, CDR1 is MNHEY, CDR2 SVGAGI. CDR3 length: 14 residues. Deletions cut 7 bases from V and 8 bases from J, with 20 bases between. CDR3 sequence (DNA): TGTGCCAGCACCTCCGCGGGGTCCCCTTCGGGCTACACCTTC. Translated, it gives CASTSAGSPSGYTF.

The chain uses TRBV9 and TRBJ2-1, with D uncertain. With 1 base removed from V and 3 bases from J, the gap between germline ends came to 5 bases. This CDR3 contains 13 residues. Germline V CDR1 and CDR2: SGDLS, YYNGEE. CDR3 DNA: TGTGCCAGCAGCGTATCCCTCTACAATGAGCAGTTCTTC. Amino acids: CASSVSLYNEQFF.

The CDR3: CASSRGQGMNTEAFF. The DNA of the CDR3 is TGTGCCAGCTCACGGGGACAGGGGATGAACACTGAAGCTTTCTTT. The chain combines TRBV18 with TRBJ1-1; 10 positions match TRBD1. CDR3 size: 15 residues. After removal of 4 bases from V and 0 bases from J, the junction contained 2 bases not matched to a gene. Germline loops: CDR1 KGHSH, CDR2 LQKENI.

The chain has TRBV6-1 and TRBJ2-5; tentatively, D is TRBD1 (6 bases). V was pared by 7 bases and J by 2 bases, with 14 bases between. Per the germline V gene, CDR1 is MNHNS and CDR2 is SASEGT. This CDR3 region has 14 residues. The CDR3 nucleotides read TGTGCCAGCACCTCACAGGGTGGGCAAGAGACCCAGTACTTC. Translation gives CASTSQGGQETQYF.

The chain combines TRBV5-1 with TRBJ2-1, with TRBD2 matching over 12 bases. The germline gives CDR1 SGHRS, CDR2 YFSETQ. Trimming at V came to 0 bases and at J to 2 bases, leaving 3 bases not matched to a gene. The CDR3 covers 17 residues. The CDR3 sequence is CASSLGRTSGAYNEQFF. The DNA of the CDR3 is TGCGCCAGCAGCTTGGGACGGACTAGCGGGGCCTACAATGAGCAGTTCTTC.

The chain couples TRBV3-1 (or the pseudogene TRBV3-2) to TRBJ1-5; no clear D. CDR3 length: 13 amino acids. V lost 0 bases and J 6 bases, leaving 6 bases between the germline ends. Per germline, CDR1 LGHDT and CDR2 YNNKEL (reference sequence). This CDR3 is CASSQDHVQPQHF. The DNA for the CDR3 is TGTGCCAGCAGCCAAGACCATGTTCAGCCCCAGCATTTT.